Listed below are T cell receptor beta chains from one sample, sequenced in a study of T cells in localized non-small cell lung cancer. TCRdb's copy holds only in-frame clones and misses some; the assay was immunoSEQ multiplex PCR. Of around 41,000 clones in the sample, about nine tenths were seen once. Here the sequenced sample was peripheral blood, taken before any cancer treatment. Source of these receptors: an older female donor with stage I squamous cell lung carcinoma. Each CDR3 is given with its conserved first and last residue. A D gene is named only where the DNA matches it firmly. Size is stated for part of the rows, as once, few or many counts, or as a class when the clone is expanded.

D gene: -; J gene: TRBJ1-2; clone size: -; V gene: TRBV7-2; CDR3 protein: CASSWQGGYTF; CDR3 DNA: TGTGCCAGCAGCTGGCAGGGTGGCTACACCTTC
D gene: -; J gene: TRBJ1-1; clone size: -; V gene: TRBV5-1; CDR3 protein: CASTPIVGAYNTEAFF; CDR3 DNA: TGCGCCAGCACTCCCATAGTGGGCGCGTATAACACTGAAGCTTTCTTT
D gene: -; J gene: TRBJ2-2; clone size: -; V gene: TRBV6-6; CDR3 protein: CASSYRVDTGELFF; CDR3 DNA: TGTGCCAGCAGTTATAGGGTGGACACCGGGGAGCTGTTTTTT
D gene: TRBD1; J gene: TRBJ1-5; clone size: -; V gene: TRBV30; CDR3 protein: CAAHRGGGQPQHF; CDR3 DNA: TGTGCCGCTCACAGGGGTGGAGGTCAGCCCCAGCATTTT
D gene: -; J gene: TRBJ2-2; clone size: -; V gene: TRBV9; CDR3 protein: CASSAYTGELFF; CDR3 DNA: TGTGCCAGCAGCGCCTACACCGGGGAGCTGTTTTTT
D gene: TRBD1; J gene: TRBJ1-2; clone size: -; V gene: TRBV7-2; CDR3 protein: CASSPGGARGYGYTF; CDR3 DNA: TGTGCCAGCAGCCCAGGGGGGGCGCGGGGCTATGGCTACACCTTC
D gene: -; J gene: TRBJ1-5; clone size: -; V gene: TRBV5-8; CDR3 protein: CASSFGERQPQHF; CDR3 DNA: TGTGCCAGCAGCTTCGGGGAGAGGCAGCCCCAGCATTTT
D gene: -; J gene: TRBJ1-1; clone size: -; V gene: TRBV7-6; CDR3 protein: CASSSRQHTEAFF; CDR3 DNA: TGTGCCAGCAGCTCCAGACAGCACACTGAAGCTTTCTTT
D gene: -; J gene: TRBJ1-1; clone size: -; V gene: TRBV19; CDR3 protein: CASSIGDIANTEAFF; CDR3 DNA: TGTGCCAGTAGTATAGGGGACATCGCGAACACTGAAGCTTTCTTT
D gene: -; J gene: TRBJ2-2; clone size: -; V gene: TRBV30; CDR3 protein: CAWASWNTGELFF; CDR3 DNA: TGTGCCTGGGCATCATGGAACACCGGGGAGCTGTTTTTT
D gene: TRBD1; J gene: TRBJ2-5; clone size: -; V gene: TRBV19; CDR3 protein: CASRDRGVGETQYF; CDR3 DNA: TGTGCCAGTAGGGACAGGGGAGTGGGAGAGACCCAGTACTTC
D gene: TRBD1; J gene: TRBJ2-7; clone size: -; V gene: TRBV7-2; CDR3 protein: CASQRQGVWEQYF; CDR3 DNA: TGTGCCAGCCAGAGACAGGGGGTGTGGGAGCAGTACTTC
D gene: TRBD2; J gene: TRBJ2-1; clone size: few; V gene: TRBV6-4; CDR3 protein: CASSVRTRSSEQFF; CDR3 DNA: TGTGCCAGCAGTGTAAGGACTAGGAGTAGTGAGCAGTTCTTC
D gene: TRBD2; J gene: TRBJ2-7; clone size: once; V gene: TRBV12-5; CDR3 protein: CASGPRSSGRPEQYF; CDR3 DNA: TGTGCTAGTGGTCCCCGAAGTAGCGGGAGGCCCGAGCAGTACTTC
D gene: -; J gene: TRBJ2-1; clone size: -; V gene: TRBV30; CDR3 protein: CAWSGYRAEQFF; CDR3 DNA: TGTGCCTGGAGTGGTTACAGGGCTGAGCAGTTCTTC
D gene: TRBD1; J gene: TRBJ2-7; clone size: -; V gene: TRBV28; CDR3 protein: CASSLTGLFDEQYF; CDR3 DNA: TGTGCCAGCAGCCTGACAGGGTTATTCGACGAGCAGTACTTC
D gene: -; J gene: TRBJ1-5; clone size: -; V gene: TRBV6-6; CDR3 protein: CASSYSTGGSNQPQHF; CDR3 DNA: TGTGCCAGCAGTTACTCGACGGGAGGTAGCAATCAGCCCCAGCATTTT
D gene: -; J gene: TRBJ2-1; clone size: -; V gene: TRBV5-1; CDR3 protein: CASSFGSGSYNEQFF; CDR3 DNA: TGCGCCAGCAGCTTTGGCAGCGGCTCCTACAATGAGCAGTTCTTC
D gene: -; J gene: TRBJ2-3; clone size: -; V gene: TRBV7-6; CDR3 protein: CASSLVGDTQYF; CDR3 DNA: TGTGCCAGCAGCTTAGTAGGAGATACGCAGTATTTT
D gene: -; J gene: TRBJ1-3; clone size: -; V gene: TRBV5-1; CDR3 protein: CASSFGASSGNTIYF; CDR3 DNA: TGCGCCAGCAGCTTTGGGGCGAGCAGTGGAAACACCATATATTTT
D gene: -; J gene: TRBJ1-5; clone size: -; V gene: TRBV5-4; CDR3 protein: CASSFEGRNQPQHF; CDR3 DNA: TGTGCCAGCAGCTTTGAGGGCCGCAATCAGCCCCAGCATTTT
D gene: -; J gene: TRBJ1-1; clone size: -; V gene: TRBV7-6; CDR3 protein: CASSLVGGVGSEAFF; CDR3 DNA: TGTGCCAGCAGCTTAGTCGGAGGGGTTGGCTCTGAAGCTTTCTTT
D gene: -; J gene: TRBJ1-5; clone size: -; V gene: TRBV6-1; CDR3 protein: CASSRADSNQPQHF; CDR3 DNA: TGTGCCAGCAGTAGGGCAGATAGCAATCAGCCCCAGCATTTT
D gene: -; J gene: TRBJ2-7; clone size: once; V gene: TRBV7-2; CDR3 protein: CASSSALGVSYEQYF; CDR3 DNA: TGTGCCAGCAGCTCTGCCTTGGGGGTCTCCTACGAGCAGTACTTC
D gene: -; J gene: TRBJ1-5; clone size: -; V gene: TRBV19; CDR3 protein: CASRGTRFQPQHF; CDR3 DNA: TGTGCCAGTAGAGGGACGCGATTTCAGCCCCAGCATTTT
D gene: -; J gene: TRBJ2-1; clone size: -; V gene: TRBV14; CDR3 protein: CASSQGESYYSYNEQFF; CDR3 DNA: TGTGCCAGCAGCCAGGGAGAATCCTACTACTCCTACAATGAGCAGTTCTTC
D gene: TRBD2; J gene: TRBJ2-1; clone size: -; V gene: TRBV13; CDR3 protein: CASKIAGGRGEQFF; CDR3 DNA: TGTGCCAGCAAAATAGCGGGAGGACGCGGTGAGCAGTTCTTC
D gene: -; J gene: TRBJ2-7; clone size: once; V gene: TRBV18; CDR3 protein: CASSRTRGEQYF; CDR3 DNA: TGTGCCAGCTCACGCACTCGGGGCGAGCAGTACTTC
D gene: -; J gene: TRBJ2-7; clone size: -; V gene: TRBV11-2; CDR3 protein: CASSPAPPGINIIYEQYF; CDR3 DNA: TGTGCCAGCAGCCCCGCCCCCCCGGGGATTAACATTATCTACGAGCAGTACTTC
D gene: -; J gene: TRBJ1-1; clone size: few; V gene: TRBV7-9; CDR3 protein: CASSPLRRSNTEAFF; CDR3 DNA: TGTGCCAGCAGCCCCCTGAGGAGGTCGAACACTGAAGCTTTCTTT
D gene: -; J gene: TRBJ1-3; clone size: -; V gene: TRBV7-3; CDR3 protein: CASSRGQTPLWDTIYF; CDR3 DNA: TGTGCCAGCAGCCGCGGACAGACCCCTCTATGGGACACCATATATTTT
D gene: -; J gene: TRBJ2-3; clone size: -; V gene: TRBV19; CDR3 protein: CASSIGGARDDTQYF; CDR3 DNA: TGTGCCAGTAGTATCGGCGGCGCTAGAGATGATACGCAGTATTTT
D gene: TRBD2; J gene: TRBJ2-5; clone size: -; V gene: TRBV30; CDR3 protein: CAWSRPGWRERETQYF; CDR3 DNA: TGTGCCTGGAGTAGACCCGGGTGGCGGGAGAGAGAGACCCAGTACTTC
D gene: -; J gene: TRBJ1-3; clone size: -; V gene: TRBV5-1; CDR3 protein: CASRAGTAGNTIYF; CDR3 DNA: TGCGCCAGCAGAGCCGGGACGGCCGGAAACACCATATATTTT
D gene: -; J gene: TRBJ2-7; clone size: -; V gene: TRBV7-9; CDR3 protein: CASSLVGRGEQYF; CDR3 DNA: TGTGCCAGCAGCTTAGTAGGTAGGGGCGAGCAGTACTTC
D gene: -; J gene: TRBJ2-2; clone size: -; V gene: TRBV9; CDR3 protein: CASSPHTGELFF; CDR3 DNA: TGTGCCAGCAGCCCACACACCGGGGAGCTGTTTTTT
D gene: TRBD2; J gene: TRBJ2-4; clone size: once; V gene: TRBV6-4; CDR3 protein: CASSAFTASGVAKNIQYF; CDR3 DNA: TGTGCCAGCAGTGCCTTCACTGCTAGCGGGGTAGCCAAAAACATTCAGTACTTC
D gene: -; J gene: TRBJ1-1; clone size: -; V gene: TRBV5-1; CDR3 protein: CASSLETDYTEAFF; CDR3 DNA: TGCGCCAGCAGCTTGGAGACGGATTACACTGAAGCTTTCTTT
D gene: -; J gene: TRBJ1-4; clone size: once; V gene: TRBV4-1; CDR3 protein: CASSQGPGRTNEKLFF; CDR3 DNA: TGCGCCAGCAGCCAAGGGCCAGGGAGGACTAATGAAAAACTGTTTTTT
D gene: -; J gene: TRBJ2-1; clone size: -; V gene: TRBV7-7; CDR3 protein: CASSFAGHNEQFF; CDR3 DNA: TGTGCTAGCAGCTTTGCGGGGCACAATGAGCAGTTCTTC
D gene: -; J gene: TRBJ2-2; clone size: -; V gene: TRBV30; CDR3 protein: CAWSRPSVTGELFF; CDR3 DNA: TGTGCCTGGAGTAGGCCTAGCGTCACCGGGGAGCTGTTTTTT
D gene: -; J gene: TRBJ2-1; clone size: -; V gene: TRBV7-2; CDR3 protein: CASSFGPGKFF; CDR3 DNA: TGTGCCAGCAGCTTCGGGCCCGGGAAGTTCTTC
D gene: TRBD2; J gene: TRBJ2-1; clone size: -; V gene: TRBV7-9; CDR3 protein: CASSHGTSGRAVNEQFF; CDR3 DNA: TGTGCCAGCAGCCACGGGACTAGCGGGAGGGCCGTCAATGAGCAGTTCTTC
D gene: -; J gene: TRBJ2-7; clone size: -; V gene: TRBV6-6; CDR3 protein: CASSYLVGEQYF; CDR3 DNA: TGTGCCAGCAGTTACTTAGTGGGCGAGCAGTACTTC
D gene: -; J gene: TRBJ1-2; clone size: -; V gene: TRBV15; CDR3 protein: CATSRDRLGNYGYTF; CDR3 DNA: TGTGCCACCAGCAGAGATCGGCTGGGGAACTATGGCTACACCTTC
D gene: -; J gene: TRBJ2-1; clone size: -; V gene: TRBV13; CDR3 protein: CASSRDTGPSSYNEQFF; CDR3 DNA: TGTGCCAGCAGTCGGGACACGGGTCCTAGCTCCTACAATGAGCAGTTCTTC